This T cell receptor beta chain was sequenced in a study of blood T cell repertoires in COVID-19 (dated by TCRdb to about 2020). The study in broad terms: Collaborator samples came from the United States, Italy and Spain and covered acute and convalescent phases of COVID-19. The prospective study material was composed of cDNA or gDNA derived from T cells, B-cell-depleted T cells, or PBMCs. The dataset comprised deeply sampled blood TCRbeta repertoires from subjects exposed to, actively infected with, or recovered from COVID-19. A freely available public database, intended as a resource for researchers studying the immune response to SARS-CoV-2, is where the repertoires were released. The samples were drawn from the first 160 participants of the ongoing ImmuneRACE study and from 1,254 subjects provided by 6 global collaborators. A de-identified subject ID, COVID-19 status, age in years and sex were almost always included in the sample metadata. Where HLA class I and class II types were available, the types were taken from metadata supplied by the sample provider, not from assay-based typing.

TCRbeta CDR3 regions were amplified from genomic DNA using the immunoSEQ Assay, a bias-controlled multiplex PCR. The paper's processing steps were these. The number of nucleated cells in each sample was estimated from the amplification of reference gene primers within the assay. Sequence reads were collapsed and filtered to measure the absolute abundance of every unique TCRbeta CDR3 rearrangement. For each sample, productive Simpson clonality was calculated as the square root of Simpson's diversity index across productive rearrangements. In TCRdb, the immuneACCESS table is reduced to in-frame sequences with V and J assigned. These tables do not hold every clone; where another copy was compared, an unresolved V gene accounts for under half, and the others remain unexplained. Clone size and V and J calls were adopted from that table, with D and trimming inferred from the DNA. Here the sample has more than 85,000 clones; approximately 87% occur a single time. Less than 8% of the sample is taken by the ten largest.

The full study reports these points: The quantity of clinical and demographic metadata differed by source and by participant and was supplied without curation.

Spanning cysteine to phenylalanine, the CDR3 consists of 14 amino acids. Only CDR3 DNA remains: 42 bases, in frame from the first base. CDR1 and CDR2 are drawn from the germline V gene: SNHLY, FYNNEI. Trimming removed 5 bases from V and 6 bases from J; the gene matches leave 7 bases unexplained. The collaborating institutions used their own protocols to collect whole blood in K2EDTA tubes. Collaborator samples were shipped for TCRbeta analysis as frozen whole blood, isolated PBMCs, or DNA extracted from either sample type. This clone has just a few counts. It has no known antigen specificity. No quality values exist for individual bases; no much larger clone is one base distant.

The sequence was obtained from a woman aged 45 to 65 with acute or convalescent COVID-19. The chain couples TRBV2 to TRBJ2-3; 8 bases in the junction line up with TRBD2. Specimen: peripheral blood. Here is the DNA: TGTGCCAGCAGTCTGAGCGGGGGTTTGGATACGCAGTATTTT. Its translation is CASSLSGGLDTQYF.